What follows are 22 T cell receptor beta chains derived from one specimen sequenced in a study of blood T cell repertoires in COVID-19. Some clones are missing from TCRdb's copy, which holds only in-frame ones; the method was immunoSEQ multiplex PCR. The sample carries under 130,000 clones, roughly 85% recorded once. The sequenced sample consisted of peripheral blood. The source is a man aged 45-60 years in a cohort sampled during active COVID-19.

CDR3 region: CASSQGVEGTYYGYTF. CDR3 nucleotide sequence: TGTGCCAGCAGCCAAGGCGTGGAGGGGACCTACTATGGCTACACCTTC. The rearrangement joins TRBV3-1 (or the pseudogene TRBV3-2) to TRBJ1-2, with D possibly being TRBD1 (5 bases). Germline values: CDR1 LGHDT, CDR2 YNNKEL (reference sequence). V lost 1 base to trimming and J lost 3 bases, with 15 bases between them. The CDR3 spans 16 residues.

The V gene is TRBV3-1 (or the pseudogene TRBV3-2), the J gene TRBJ1-3; D unclear. This CDR3 is 17 amino acids long. Trimming left V 0 bases short and J 4 bases short, with 16 bases between. Germline V CDR1 and CDR2: LGHDT, YNNKEL (reference sequence). The CDR3 DNA reads TGTGCCAGCAGCCAAGATCGTTTGAGGTTGTGGGGAAACACCATATATTTT. It codes for CASSQDRLRLWGNTIYF.

On this clone: One end of the junction does not line up with germline, which may come from a read error. The rearrangement uses TRBV5-1 and TRBJ2-6; the D is unclear. Germline values: CDR1 SGHRS, CDR2 YFSETQ. The CDR3 totals 15 residues. The CDR3 reads CGSSGTGSGANVLTF. The CDR3 DNA is TGCGGCAGCTCTGGAACGGGCTCTGGGGCCAACGTCCTGACTTTC.

This clone was counted a few times. This chain uses TRBV6-5 with TRBJ1-1; tentative D call: TRBD1 (5 bases). Germline lookup yields CDR1 MNHEY and CDR2 SVGAGI. The CDR3 runs 12 residues. V was clipped by 7 bases and J by 6 bases, with 12 bases between them. CDR3 bases: TGTGCCAGCACCAAACAAGGGGCTGAAGCTTTCTTT. Its translation: CASTKQGAEAFF.

The rearrangement links TRBV4-2 to TRBJ2-3, with 7 nucleotides matching TRBD2. V lost 3 bases and J lost 6; bases outside the gene matches: 12. The CDR3 is made up of 16 amino acids. Germline CDR1 LGHNA, CDR2 YNFKEQ. The CDR3 sequence is CASSQRAGSLFDTQYF. CDR3 nucleotide sequence: TGTGCCAGCAGCCAGAGAGCGGGGTCCTTATTTGATACGCAGTATTTT.

The chain carries TRBV28 and TRBJ1-1; TRBD1 might be the D (5 bases). CDR1 is MDHEN and CDR2 is SYDVKM in the germline V gene. V shed 9 bases and J shed 11 bases, with 16 bases lying between them. The CDR3 contains 11 residues. The CDR3 spells CASSEGPRAFF. CDR3 coding DNA: TGTGCCAGTTCGGAGGGGCCCCGTGCTTTCTTT.

In its sample, this clone ranks as medium-sized (0.01 to 0.1%). V is TRBV19 and J is TRBJ1-5; TRBD1 matches 11 bases. V was pared by 9 bases and J by 6 bases, with 10 bases of the junction left unmatched. Germline CDR1 LNHDA, CDR2 SQIVND (reference sequence). This CDR3 comprises 15 residues. The CDR3 DNA follows: TGTGCCAGCGACGTCGGACAGGGGGCCAGTCAGCCCCAGCATTTT. Amino acids: CASDVGQGASQPQHF.

In its sample, this clone was seen a few times. V usage is TRBV15 and J usage is TRBJ1-1; 8 bases align to TRBD1. Trimming cost V 0 bases and J 3 bases; bases outside gene matches: 12. Looked up from germline, CDR1 is LNHNV and CDR2 is YYDKDF (reference sequence). The CDR3 contains 18 residues. CDR3 in DNA: TGTGCCACCAGCAGAGAAGGGACAGGTCTCATCGGCGACACTGAAGCTTTCTTT. It encodes CATSREGTGLIGDTEAFF.

The chain joins TRBV14 to TRBJ2-2, with 7 bases that match TRBD1. V gave up 0 bases and J gave up 4 bases; unmatched junction bases: 11. In germline, CDR1 is SGHDN, CDR2 FVKESK. The CDR3 contains 18 residues. The CDR3 is CASSQELGPGGSTGELFF. The DNA for the CDR3 is TGTGCCAGCAGCCAAGAATTGGGGCCAGGGGGTTCCACCGGGGAGCTGTTTTTT.

Turning to this clone: Additional DNA sequences in this sample encode the identical CDR3. This chain links TRBV27 with TRBJ2-3; no reliable D call. This CDR3 is 12 amino acids long. Germline V gene lookup returns CDR1 MNHEY and CDR2 SMNVEV (reference sequence). The V gene lost 2 bases and the J gene lost 6 bases, with 6 bases spanning the gap. Written as DNA, the CDR3 is TGTGCCAGCAGTTTAATCGGTGATACGCAGTATTTT. This gives the protein CASSLIGDTQYF.

The CDR3 nucleotides are TGTGCCAGTAGGTCGGTCCTAGCCAAAAACATTCAGTACTTC. It yields the protein CASRSVLAKNIQYF. This sequence joins TRBV19 and TRBJ2-4; no definite D call. This CDR3 spans 14 amino acids. The V gene lost 6 bases and the J gene lost 0 bases, with 9 bases spanning the gap. CDR1 is LNHDA and CDR2 is SQIVND in the germline V gene (reference sequence).

The chain is built from TRBV7-9 and TRBJ1-1; D remains ambiguous. CDR1 and CDR2 from the germline V gene are SEHNR and FQNEAQ (reference sequence). V was cut by 5 bases and J by 3 bases, with 13 bases left in between. CDR3 length: 14 amino acids. CDR3 DNA sequence: TGTGCCAGCAGCGCGAAGATTCCGGACACTGAAGCTTTCTTT. Amino acids: CASSAKIPDTEAFF.

The V and J genes are TRBV5-1 and TRBJ1-1; 7 bases match TRBD1. The length of the CDR3 is 15 residues. The trim removed 0 bases at V and 4 bases at J, leaving 6 bases unmatched. From germline, CDR1 is SGHRS and CDR2 YFSETQ. CDR3 nucleotides: TGCGCCAGCAGCTTGGAGGGGGCGAGGGGCACTGAAGCTTTCTTT. This gives the protein CASSLEGARGTEAFF. The full variable domain, in which reference TRBV5-1 and TRBJ1-1 provide the parts outside the CDR3, is KAGVTQTPRYLIKTRGQQVTLSCSPISGHRSVSWYQQTPGQGLQFLFEYFSETQRNKGNFPGRFSGRQFSNSRSEMNVSTLELGDSALYLCASSLEGARGTEAFFGQGTRLTVV.

The chain combines TRBV24-1 with TRBJ1-5, with 8 bases identical to TRBD1. Trimming took 8 bases from V and 6 from J; bases not matched to a gene: 8. Per germline, CDR1 KGHDR and CDR2 SFDVKD. CDR3 size: 14 residues. This CDR3 reads CATTPDRGVQPQHF. CDR3 bases: TGTGCCACCACCCCAGACAGGGGCGTTCAGCCCCAGCATTTT.

V and J are TRBV7-3 and TRBJ2-2, with D perhaps TRBD1 (6 bases). Germline CDR1 and CDR2: SGHTA and FQGTGA. The CDR3 has 14 amino acids. V lost 4 bases and J lost 0, with 6 bases in between. This CDR3 reads CASSWGPNTGELFF. The CDR3 coding sequence is TGTGCCAGCAGCTGGGGGCCGAACACCGGGGAGCTGTTTTTT.

V and J are TRBV12-3 or TRBV12-4 and TRBJ1-3, with D perhaps matching TRBD1 (5 bases). The length of the CDR3 is 12 residues. V lost 5 bases to trimming and J lost 5 bases, with 7 bases between them. CDR3 loop: CASSKGRNTIYF. The DNA of the CDR3 is TGTGCCAGCAGTAAGGGGAGAAACACCATATATTTT.

V and J are TRBV21-1 and TRBJ1-1; the table assigns TRBD1, which was not confirmed against the DNA. TRBV21-1 is noted as a pseudogene. The CDR3 covers 14 residues. CDR3 DNA: TGTGCCAGCAGCACGGGACAGGGTTACACTGAAGCTTTCTTT. The encoded protein is CASSTGQGYTEAFF.

J is TRBJ1-1 and V is TRBV7-2, with TRBD1 as a possible D gene (6 bases). The CDR3 is 12 amino acids. The germline CDR1 and CDR2 sequences are SGHTA and FQGNSA. Trimming removed 3 bases from V and 6 bases from J, with 8 bases in between. The DNA for the CDR3 is TGTGCCAGCAGCTTTAACAGGGCTGAAGCTTTCTTT. Translated: CASSFNRAEAFF.

This chain uses TRBV28 with TRBJ1-3; the D gene is possibly TRBD1 (6 bases). This CDR3 spans 13 amino acids. Trimming shortened V by 2 bases and J by 8 bases, and 10 bases separated the two germline ends. CDR1 is MDHEN and CDR2 is SYDVKM in the germline V gene. The CDR3 bases are TGTGCCAGCAGTTTAGCAGGGGTATACACCATATATTTT. The encoded protein is CASSLAGVYTIYF.

V is TRBV4-2 and J is TRBJ2-3, with 11 bases matching TRBD2. Trimming cost V 1 base and J 5 bases; bases outside gene matches: 5. Per germline, CDR1 LGHNA and CDR2 YNFKEQ. CDR3 length: 16 residues. CDR3 sequence: CASSQGIAGGIDTQYF. The CDR3 nucleotides read TGTGCCAGCAGCCAAGGGATAGCGGGGGGGATAGATACGCAGTATTTT.

The J gene is TRBJ2-1, the V gene TRBV4-2, with D perhaps matching TRBD2 (7 bases). V was shortened by 0 bases and J by 2 bases, with 11 bases between the two germline ends. The CDR3 extends over 16 amino acids. From germline, CDR1 is LGHNA and CDR2 YNFKEQ. CDR3 protein: CASSQEGGGTYNEQFF. The CDR3 nucleotides read TGTGCCAGCAGCCAAGAAGGGGGGGGAACCTACAATGAGCAGTTCTTC.

Of note for this clone: One junction end disagrees with the germline gene, perhaps due to a read error. This chain connects TRBV7-2 to TRBJ2-1, with D maybe TRBD2 (5 bases). The CDR3 sequence is 14 residues long. Germline V gives CDR1 SGHTA, CDR2 FQGNSA. The CDR3 bases are TGTGCCAGCAGCTTTTCTCGGGGAAGGGATGAGCAGCTCTTC. It translates to CASSFSRGRDEQLF.